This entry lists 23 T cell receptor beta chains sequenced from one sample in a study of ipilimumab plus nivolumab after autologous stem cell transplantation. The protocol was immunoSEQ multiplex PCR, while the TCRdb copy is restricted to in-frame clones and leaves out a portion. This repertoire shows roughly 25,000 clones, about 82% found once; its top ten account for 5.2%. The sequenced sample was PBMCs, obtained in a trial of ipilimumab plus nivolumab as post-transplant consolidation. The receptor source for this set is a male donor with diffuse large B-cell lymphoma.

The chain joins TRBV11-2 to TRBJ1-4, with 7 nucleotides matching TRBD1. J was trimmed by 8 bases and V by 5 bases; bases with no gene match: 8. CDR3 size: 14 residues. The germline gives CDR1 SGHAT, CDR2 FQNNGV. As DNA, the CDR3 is TGTGCCAGCAGCCCGGACAGGAGCGAGGAAAAACTGTTTTTT. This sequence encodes CASSPDRSEEKLFF.

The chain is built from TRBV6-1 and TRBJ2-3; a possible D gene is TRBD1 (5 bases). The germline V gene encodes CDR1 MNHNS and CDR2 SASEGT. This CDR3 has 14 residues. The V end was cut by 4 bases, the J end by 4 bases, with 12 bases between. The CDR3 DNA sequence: TGTGCCAGCAGTGGTGCAGGGCCCCCAGATACGCAGTATTTT. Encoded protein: CASSGAGPPDTQYF.

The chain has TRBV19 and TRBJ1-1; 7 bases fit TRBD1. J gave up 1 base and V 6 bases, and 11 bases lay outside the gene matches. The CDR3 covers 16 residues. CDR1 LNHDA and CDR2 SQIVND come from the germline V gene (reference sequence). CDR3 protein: CASRLTSGGGNTEAFF. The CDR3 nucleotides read TGTGCCAGTAGACTAACTTCAGGGGGGGGGAACACTGAAGCTTTCTTT.

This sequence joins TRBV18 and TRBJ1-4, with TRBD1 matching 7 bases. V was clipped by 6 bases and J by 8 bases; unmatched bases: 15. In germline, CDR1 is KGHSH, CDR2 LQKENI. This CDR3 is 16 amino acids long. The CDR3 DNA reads TGTGCCAGCTCCCCTGCGCAGGGGGGTAGGGGAGAAAAACTGTTTTTT. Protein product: CASSPAQGGRGEKLFF.

CDR3 loop: CASAPQGARNTDTQYF. The CDR3, as DNA: TGCGCCAGCGCTCCACAGGGGGCTCGGAACACAGATACGCAGTATTTT. This chain links TRBV23-1 with TRBJ2-3; 9 bases are shared with TRBD1. TRBV23-1 has ORF status, its function being uncertain. The CDR3 loop spans 16 amino acids. With 8 bases clipped from V and 2 bases from J, the junction kept 11 bases outside the gene matches.

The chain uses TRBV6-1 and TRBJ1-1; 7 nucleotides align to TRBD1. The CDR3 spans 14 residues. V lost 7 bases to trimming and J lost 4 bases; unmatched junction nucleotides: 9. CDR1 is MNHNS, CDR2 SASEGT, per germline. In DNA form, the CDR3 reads TGTGCCAGCACCTTAACAGGGGACGGCACTGAAGCTTTCTTT. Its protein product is CASTLTGDGTEAFF.

The DNA for the CDR3 is TGTGCCAGCAGCCAAGGGGGATCCAACACTGAAGCTTTCTTT. Translating gives CASSQGGSNTEAFF. This chain joins TRBV4-2 and TRBJ1-1; D remains ambiguous. The germline V and J ends were trimmed by 1 base and 2 bases, with 8 bases remaining between them. The CDR3 loop spans 14 amino acids. Germline V gives CDR1 LGHNA, CDR2 YNFKEQ.

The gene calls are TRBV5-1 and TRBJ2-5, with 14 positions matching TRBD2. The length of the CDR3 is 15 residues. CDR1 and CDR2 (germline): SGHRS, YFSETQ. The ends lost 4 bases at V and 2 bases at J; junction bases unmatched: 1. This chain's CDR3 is CASSRLAGGQETQYF. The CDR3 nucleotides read TGCGCCAGCAGCAGACTAGCGGGGGGGCAAGAGACCCAGTACTTC. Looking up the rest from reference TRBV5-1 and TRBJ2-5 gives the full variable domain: KAGVTQTPRYLIKTRGQQVTLSCSPISGHRSVSWYQQTPGQGLQFLFEYFSETQRNKGNFPGRFSGRQFSNSRSEMNVSTLELGDSALYLCASSRLAGGQETQYFGPGTRLLVL.

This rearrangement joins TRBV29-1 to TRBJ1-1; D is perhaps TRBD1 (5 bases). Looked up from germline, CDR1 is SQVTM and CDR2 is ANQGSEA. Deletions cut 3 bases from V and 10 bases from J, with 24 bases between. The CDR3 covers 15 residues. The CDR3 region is CSVDTLTGTPGPAFF. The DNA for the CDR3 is TGCAGCGTTGATACTCTCACCGGGACCCCTGGGCCAGCTTTCTTT. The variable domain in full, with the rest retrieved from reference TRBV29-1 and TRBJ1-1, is SAVISQKPSRDICQRGTSLTIQCQVDSQVTMMFWYRQQPGQSLTLIATANQGSEATYESGFVIDKFPISRPNLTFSTLTVSNMSPEDSSIYLCSVDTLTGTPGPAFFGQGTRLTVV.

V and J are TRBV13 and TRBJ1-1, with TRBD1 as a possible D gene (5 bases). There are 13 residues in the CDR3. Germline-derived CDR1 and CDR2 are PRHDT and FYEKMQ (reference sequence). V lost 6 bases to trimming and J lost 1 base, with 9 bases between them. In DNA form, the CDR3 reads TGTGCCAGCAGTAATGACAGGAACACTGAAGCTTTCTTT. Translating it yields CASSNDRNTEAFF.

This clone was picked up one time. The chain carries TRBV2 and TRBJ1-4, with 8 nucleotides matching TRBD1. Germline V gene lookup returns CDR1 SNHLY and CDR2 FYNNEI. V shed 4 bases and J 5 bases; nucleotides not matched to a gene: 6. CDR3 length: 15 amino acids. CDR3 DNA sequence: TGTGCCAGCAGTGTTATTGGGACAGGAAATGAAAAACTGTTTTTT. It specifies CASSVIGTGNEKLFF. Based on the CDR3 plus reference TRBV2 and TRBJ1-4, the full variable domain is EPEVTQTPSHQVTQMGQEVILRCVPISNHLYFYWYRQILGQKVEFLVSFYNNEISEKSEIFDDQFSVERPDGSNFTLKIRSTKLEDSAMYFCASSVIGTGNEKLFFGSGTQLSVL.

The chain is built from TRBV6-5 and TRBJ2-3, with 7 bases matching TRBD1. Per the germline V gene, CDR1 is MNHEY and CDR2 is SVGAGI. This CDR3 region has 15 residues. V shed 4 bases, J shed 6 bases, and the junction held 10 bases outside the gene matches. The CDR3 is CASSLGQWGKDTQYF. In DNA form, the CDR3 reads TGTGCCAGCAGTTTGGGACAGTGGGGTAAGGATACGCAGTATTTT.

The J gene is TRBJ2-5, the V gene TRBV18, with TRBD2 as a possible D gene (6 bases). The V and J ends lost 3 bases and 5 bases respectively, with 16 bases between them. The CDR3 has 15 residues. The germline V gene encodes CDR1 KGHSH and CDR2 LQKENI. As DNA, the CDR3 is TGTGCCAGCTCACCTGATCGGGGGACTGGGGAGACCCAGTACTTC. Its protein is CASSPDRGTGETQYF.

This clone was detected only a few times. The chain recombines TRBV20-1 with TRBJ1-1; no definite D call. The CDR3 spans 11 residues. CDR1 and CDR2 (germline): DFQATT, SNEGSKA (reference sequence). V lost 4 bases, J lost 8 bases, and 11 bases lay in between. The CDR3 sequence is CSATDNFEAFF. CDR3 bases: TGCAGTGCTACCGACAATTTCGAAGCTTTCTTT.

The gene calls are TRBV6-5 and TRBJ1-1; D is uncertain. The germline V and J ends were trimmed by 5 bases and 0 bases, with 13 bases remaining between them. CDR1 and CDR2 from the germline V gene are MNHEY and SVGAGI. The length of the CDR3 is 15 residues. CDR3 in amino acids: CASSGRDLMNTEAFF. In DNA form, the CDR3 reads TGTGCCAGCAGTGGGAGAGACCTAATGAACACTGAAGCTTTCTTT.

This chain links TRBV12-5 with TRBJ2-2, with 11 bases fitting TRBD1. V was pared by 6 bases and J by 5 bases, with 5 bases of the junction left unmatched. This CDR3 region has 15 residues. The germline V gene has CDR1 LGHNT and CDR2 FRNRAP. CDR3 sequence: CASGPGQGETGELFF. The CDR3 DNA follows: TGTGCTAGTGGCCCGGGACAGGGGGAAACCGGGGAGCTGTTTTTT.

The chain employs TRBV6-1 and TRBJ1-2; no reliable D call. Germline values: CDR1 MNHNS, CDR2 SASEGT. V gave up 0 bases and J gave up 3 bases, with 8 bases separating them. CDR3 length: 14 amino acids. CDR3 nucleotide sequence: TGTGCCAGCAGTGAAGCGCTAAAGGACTATGGCTACACCTTC. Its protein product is CASSEALKDYGYTF.

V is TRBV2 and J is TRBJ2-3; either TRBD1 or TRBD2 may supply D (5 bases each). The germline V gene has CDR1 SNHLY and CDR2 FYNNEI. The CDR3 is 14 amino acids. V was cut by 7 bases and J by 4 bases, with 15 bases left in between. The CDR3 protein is CASNKRGRSDTQYF. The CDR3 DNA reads TGTGCCAGCAATAAGAGGGGACGTTCAGATACGCAGTATTTT.

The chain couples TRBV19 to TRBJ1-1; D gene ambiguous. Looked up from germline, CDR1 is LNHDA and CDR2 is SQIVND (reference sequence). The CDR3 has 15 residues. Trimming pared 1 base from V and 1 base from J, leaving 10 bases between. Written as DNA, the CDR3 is TGTGCCAGTAGTATAGGGCAGGCGGGGAACACTGAAGCTTTCTTT. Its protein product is CASSIGQAGNTEAFF.

The CDR3 region has the DNA TGTGCCAGCAGCCTGGGAGCTAACTATGGCTACACCTTC. Translated: CASSLGANYGYTF. The chain couples TRBV6-5 to TRBJ1-2; no definite D call. This CDR3 contains 13 residues. CDR1 MNHEY and CDR2 SVGAGI come from the germline V gene. V lost 6 bases, J lost 0 bases, and 8 bases lay in between.

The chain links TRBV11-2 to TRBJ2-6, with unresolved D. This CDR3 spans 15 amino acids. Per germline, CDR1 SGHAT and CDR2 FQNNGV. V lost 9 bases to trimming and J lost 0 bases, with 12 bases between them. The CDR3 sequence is CASSKTYSGANVLTF. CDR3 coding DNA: TGTGCCAGTTCTAAAACATACTCTGGGGCCAACGTCCTGACTTTC.

The CDR3 protein is CATKPGPSSGNTIYF. The CDR3 nucleotides read TGTGCCACAAAACCTGGGCCCAGCTCTGGAAACACCATATATTTT. V is TRBV6-1 and J is TRBJ1-3; no firm D call. CDR3 length: 15 amino acids. Trimming removed 10 bases at V and 0 bases at J, with 16 bases between. CDR1 MNHNS and CDR2 SASEGT come from the germline V gene.

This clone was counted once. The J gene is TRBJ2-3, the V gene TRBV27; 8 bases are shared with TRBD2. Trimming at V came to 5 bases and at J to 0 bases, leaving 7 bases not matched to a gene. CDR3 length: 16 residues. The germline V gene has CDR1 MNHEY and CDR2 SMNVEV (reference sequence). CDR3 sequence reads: CASSVAGLSSTDTQYF. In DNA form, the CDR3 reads TGTGCCAGCAGTGTAGCGGGGTTATCTAGCACAGATACGCAGTATTTT.